The source of this T cell receptor (beta chain) is a study of T cell responses to AZD1222 COVID-19 vaccine. Study-level results: Donors, mostly white British, included more females; clonal diversity was possibly underestimated.

This CDR3 is 15 amino acids long. The germline V and J ends were trimmed by 2 bases and 1 base, with 11 bases remaining between them. The germline V gene encodes CDR1 KGHSH and CDR2 LQKENI. The assay was immunoSEQ multiplex PCR, and TCRdb's table has in-frame clones only and misses some. Altogether 98,000 or so clones are present, approximately 89% being singletons, with the ten largest covering 3.3%. As for this clone: What it binds is unknown.

This clonotype was obtained from an adult who received the MenACWY meningococcal vaccine as a control. The input for sequencing was peripheral blood, taken 28 days after the second dose of the MenACWY control vaccine. The J gene is TRBJ2-5, the V gene TRBV18; either TRBD1 or TRBD2 may fit D (5 bases each). The CDR3 region has the DNA TGTGCCAGCTCACCAAGACGGGGCCTCCAAGAGACCCAGTACTTC. This sequence encodes CASSPRRGLQETQYF.